One T cell receptor (beta chain) is described in this entry. Authors' processing steps: Amplification of reference gene primers provided the estimated nucleated cell counts. Generated by immunoSEQ multiplex PCR, the TCRdb table keeps only in-frame clones and is missing some. Clone size and the V and J calls come from that table; the DNA yielded D and trimming. The data show some 250,000 clones, approximately 80% seen once. The sample originates from a study of blood T cell repertoires in COVID-19. Overall study context: Sites across the United States, Italy and Spain contributed samples from acute and convalescent COVID-19. Sources were T cells, B-cell-depleted T cells, or PBMCs; the material itself was cDNA or gDNA.

The V end lost 2 bases, the J end lost 0 bases, and 8 bases lay between the germline ends. Germline V gene sequence: CDR1 SGHKS, CDR2 YYEKEE (reference sequence). The length of the CDR3 is 15 residues. The source material was peripheral blood. This receptor was identified in a man in his forties with acute or convalescent COVID-19. J is TRBJ2-2 and V is TRBV5-5; possibly TRBD1 for D (6 bases). The CDR3 DNA reads as TGTGCCAGCAGCTTTTCAGGGGCGAACACCGGGGAGCTGTTTTTT. This gives the protein CASSFSGANTGELFF.